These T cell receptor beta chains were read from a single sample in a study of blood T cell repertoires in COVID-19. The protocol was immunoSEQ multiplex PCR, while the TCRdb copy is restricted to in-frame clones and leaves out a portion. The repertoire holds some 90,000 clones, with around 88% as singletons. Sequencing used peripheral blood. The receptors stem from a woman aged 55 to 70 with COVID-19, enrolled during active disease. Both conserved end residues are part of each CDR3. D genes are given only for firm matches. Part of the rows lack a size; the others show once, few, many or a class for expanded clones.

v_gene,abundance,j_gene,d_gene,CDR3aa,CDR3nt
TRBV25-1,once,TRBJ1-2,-,CASSEFLGAGYTF,TGTGCCAGCAGTGAATTTTTAGGGGCTGGCTACACCTTC
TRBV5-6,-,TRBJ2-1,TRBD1,CASKGDSHSYNEQFF,TGTGCCAGCAAGGGGGACAGCCACTCCTACAATGAGCAGTTCTTC
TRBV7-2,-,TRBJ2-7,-,CASSGQNAYEQYF,TGTGCCAGCAGCGGCCAGAACGCCTACGAGCAGTACTTC
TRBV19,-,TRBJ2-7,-,CASSTNYEQYF,TGTGCCAGTAGTACTAACTACGAGCAGTACTTC
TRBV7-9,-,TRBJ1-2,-,CASSFGTPYGYTF,TGTGCCAGCAGCTTTGGGACACCTTATGGCTACACCTTC
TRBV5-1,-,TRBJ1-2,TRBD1,CASSFWGTGHGYTF,TGCGCCAGCAGCTTTTGGGGGACAGGGCATGGCTACACCTTC
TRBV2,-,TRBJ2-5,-,CASSELETQYF,TGTGCCAGCAGTGAACTAGAGACCCAGTACTTC
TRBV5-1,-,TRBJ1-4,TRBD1,CASSTGQVTTNEKLFF,TGCGCCAGCAGCACAGGACAGGTCACAACTAATGAAAAACTGTTTTTT
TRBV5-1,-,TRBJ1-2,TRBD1,CASSLGRGVGYTF,TGCGCCAGCAGCTTGGGCAGGGGGGTAGGCTACACCTTC
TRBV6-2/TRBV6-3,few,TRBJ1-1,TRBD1,CASSYAYRGRKGTEAFF,TGTGCCAGCAGTTACGCCTACAGGGGGCGGAAAGGCACTGAAGCTTTCTTT
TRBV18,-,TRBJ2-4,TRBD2,CASSPLAPASGAVNIQYF,TGTGCCAGCTCACCACTGGCCCCGGCTAGCGGGGCCGTAAACATTCAGTACTTC
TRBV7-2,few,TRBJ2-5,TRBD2,CASSSGLAGVVGYF,TGTGCCAGCAGCTCGGGACTAGCGGGGGTGGTTGGGTACTTC
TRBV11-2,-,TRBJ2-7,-,CASSLVNREGEQYF,TGTGCCAGCAGCTTAGTGAACAGGGAAGGCGAGCAGTACTTC
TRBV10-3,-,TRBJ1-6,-,CAISQDPGGNSPLHF,TGTGCCATCAGCCAAGACCCCGGCGGGAATTCACCCCTCCACTTT
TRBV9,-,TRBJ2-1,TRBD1,CASSVEGTVGGNEQFF,TGTGCCAGCAGCGTAGAAGGGACAGTCGGAGGCAATGAGCAGTTCTTC
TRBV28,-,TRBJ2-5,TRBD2,CASSGTSANQETQYF,TGTGCCAGCAGTGGGACTAGCGCCAACCAAGAGACCCAGTACTTC
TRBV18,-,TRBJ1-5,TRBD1,CASSRTGQGGNQPQHF,TGTGCCAGCTCACGTACAGGACAGGGTGGCAATCAGCCCCAGCATTTT
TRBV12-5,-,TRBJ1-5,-,CASGSHISAQHF,TGTGCTAGTGGTTCCCACATTTCAGCCCAGCATTTT
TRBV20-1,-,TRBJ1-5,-,CSASSPNRNQPQHF,TGCAGTGCTAGTTCACCCAATAGAAATCAGCCCCAGCATTTT
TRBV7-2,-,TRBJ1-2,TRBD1,CASSQEPGQGAGGYTF,TGTGCCAGCAGCCAAGAACCGGGACAGGGGGCAGGGGGCTACACCTTC
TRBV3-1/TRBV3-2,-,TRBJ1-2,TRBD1,CASSQAGGDYGYTF,TGTGCCAGCAGCCAGGCAGGGGGAGACTATGGCTACACCTTC
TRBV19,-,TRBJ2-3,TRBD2,CASSPERGGTDTQYF,TGTGCCAGTAGTCCAGAGCGGGGGGGCACAGATACGCAGTATTTT
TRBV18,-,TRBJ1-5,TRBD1,CASSPGGQGTQPQHF,TGTGCCAGCTCACCAGGGGGACAGGGTACCCAGCCCCAGCATTTT
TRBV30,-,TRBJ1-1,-,CAWKGGGAEAFF,TGTGCCTGGAAGGGGGGAGGGGCTGAAGCTTTCTTT
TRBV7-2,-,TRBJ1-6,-,CASSSRLDSPLHF,TGTGCCAGCAGCTCCCGTCTTGATTCACCCCTCCACTTT
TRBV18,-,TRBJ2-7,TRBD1,CASSPGTGVYEQYF,TGTGCCAGCTCACCTGGGACAGGGGTCTACGAGCAGTACTTC
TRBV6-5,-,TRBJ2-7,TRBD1,CASRSGGRYEQYF,TGTGCCAGCAGGTCAGGGGGAAGATACGAGCAGTACTTC
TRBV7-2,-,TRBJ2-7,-,CASSEMLGSNEQYF,TGTGCCAGCAGCGAAATGCTAGGATCCAACGAGCAGTACTTC
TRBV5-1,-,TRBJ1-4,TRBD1,CASRPGGQNEKLFF,TGCGCCAGCAGGCCAGGGGGCCAGAATGAAAAACTGTTTTTT
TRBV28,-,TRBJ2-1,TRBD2,CASSFVAGGSYNEQFF,TGTGCCAGCAGTTTCGTAGCGGGGGGCTCCTACAATGAGCAGTTCTTC
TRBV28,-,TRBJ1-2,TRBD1,CASKNDWDRRLFNYGYTF,TGTGCCAGCAAGAACGACTGGGACAGAAGACTTTTTAACTATGGCTACACCTTC
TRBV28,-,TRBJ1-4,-,CASSATGASAEKLFF,TGTGCCAGCAGTGCAACAGGAGCATCGGCTGAAAAACTGTTTTTT
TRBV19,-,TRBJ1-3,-,CASSKPGRNTIYF,TGTGCCAGTAGTAAACCGGGGAGGAACACCATATATTTT
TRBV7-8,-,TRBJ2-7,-,CASSSARGVYEQYF,TGTGCCAGCAGCTCCGCCAGGGGAGTCTACGAGCAGTACTTC
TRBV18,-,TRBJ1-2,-,CASSPPRAVGYTF,TGTGCCAGCTCACCACCCCGAGCTGTTGGCTACACCTTC
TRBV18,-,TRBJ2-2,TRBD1,CASSPPYRGTGELFF,TGTGCCAGCTCACCACCCTACAGGGGTACCGGGGAGCTGTTTTTT
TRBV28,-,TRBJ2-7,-,CASSFWGDGHYEQYF,TGTGCCAGCAGTTTCTGGGGAGATGGGCACTACGAGCAGTACTTC
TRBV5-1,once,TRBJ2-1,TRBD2,CASSQGLAWIYNEQFF,TGCGCCAGCAGCCAGGGACTAGCGTGGATCTACAATGAGCAGTTCTTC
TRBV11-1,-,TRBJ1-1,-,CASSPRGERNTEAFF,TGTGCCAGCAGCCCCCGGGGGGAGAGGAACACTGAAGCTTTCTTT
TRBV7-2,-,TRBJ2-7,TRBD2,CASSPGGSPTYEQYF,TGTGCCAGCAGCCCCGGGGGGTCCCCCACCTACGAGCAGTACTTC
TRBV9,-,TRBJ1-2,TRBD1,CASSVRPHNRGFPLYGYTF,TGTGCCAGCAGCGTCCGCCCCCATAACAGGGGGTTCCCTCTTTATGGCTACACCTTC
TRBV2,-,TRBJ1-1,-,CASSETGYGTEAFF,TGTGCCAGCAGTGAAACAGGGTACGGCACTGAAGCTTTCTTT
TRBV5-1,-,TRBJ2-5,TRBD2,CASSLGGTSGAGETQYF,TGCGCCAGCAGCTTGGGGGGGACTAGCGGGGCCGGCGAGACCCAGTACTTC
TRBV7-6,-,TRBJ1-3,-,CASSLVLGSYGNTIYF,TGTGCCAGCAGCTTAGTCTTGGGCAGTTATGGAAACACCATATATTTT
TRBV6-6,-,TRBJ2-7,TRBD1,CASSYPFDRVYEQYF,TGTGCCAGCAGTTATCCTTTCGACAGGGTCTACGAGCAGTACTTC
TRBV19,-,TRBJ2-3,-,CASTQAGIPDTQYF,TGTGCCAGTACTCAGGCGGGGATCCCAGATACGCAGTATTTT
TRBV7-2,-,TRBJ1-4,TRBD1,CASSLRDRGNEKLFF,TGTGCCAGCAGCTTACGGGACAGGGGTAATGAAAAACTGTTTTTT
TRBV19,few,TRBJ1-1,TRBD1,CASSITGGTILSTEAFF,TGTGCCAGTAGTATAACAGGGGGCACTATTTTGAGCACTGAAGCTTTCTTT
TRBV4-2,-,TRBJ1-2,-,CASSQGEGVYGYTF,TGTGCCAGCAGCCAAGGAGAGGGGGTCTATGGCTACACCTTC
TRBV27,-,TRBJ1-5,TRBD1,CASSLMWTGGNQPQHF,TGTGCCAGCAGTTTAATGTGGACAGGGGGCAATCAGCCCCAGCATTTT
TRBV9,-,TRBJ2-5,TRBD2,CASSVGAGRVGETQYF,TGTGCCAGCAGCGTAGGGGCAGGGAGGGTAGGAGAGACCCAGTACTTC